This T cell receptor beta chain was retrieved from a study of cytomegalovirus exposure and HLA in healthy donors. Findings of the study overall: Researchers catalogued over 150 TCR beta chains as cytomegalovirus-associated. Common viral pathogens (according to a later analysis) appeared linked to several of the most significant clusters.

Researchers ran the PCR with 60 Vbeta and 13 Jbeta primers. Clones were read by immunoSEQ multiplex PCR, and TCRdb kept only the in-frame ones, dropping some. This sample contains roughly 36,000 clones. Note on this clone: Its antigen remains unknown.

Sequenced sample: PBMCs. The source is a woman between 25 and 40 years old in good health and CMV-seropositive.

CDR3 sequence (DNA): TGTGCCAGCAGTGCTAGGCTCTCTGGAAACACCATATATTTT. As protein: CASSARLSGNTIYF. V usage is TRBV2 and J usage is TRBJ1-3; no clear D gene. V shed 4 bases and J shed 0 bases, with 7 bases lying between them. The CDR3 totals 14 residues. CDR1 is SNHLY, CDR2 FYNNEI, per germline.